The present entry profiles one TCR beta chain with its context. The antigen remains unidentified. This record comes from a study of cytomegalovirus exposure and HLA in healthy donors. Study-level background: Most genotyped donors, 75% to 85% of more than 300, had Caucasian-associated genetic ancestry. Whole-study findings and limits: As was reported, the classifier diagnosed cytomegalovirus status with high specificity and sensitivity.

The V and J ends lost 7 bases and 0 bases, in that order; junction bases with no gene match: 6. The CDR3 has 15 amino acids. Germline V gene sequence: CDR1 MNHNS, CDR2 SASEGT. Primers: 60 Vbeta forward and 13 Jbeta reverse. Original analysis: Some 9.9 million shared chains were among some 75 million unique TCR beta chains counted in a later analysis. The table came from immunoSEQ multiplex PCR; TCRdb's copy has only in-frame clones and leaves some out. V and J calls and clone size are copied from that table; D and trimming were computed from the DNA. The sample yields roughly 33,000 clones, of which the top ten take up around 3.5%. When sampled, the donors appeared nominally healthy, though they likely had unrecorded immune exposures.

This receptor was identified in a middle-aged woman in good health and CMV-seropositive. The chain links TRBV6-1 to TRBJ1-1, with 9 bases that match TRBD1. What was sequenced was PBMCs. DNA for the CDR3: TGTGCCAGCATTTCACAGGGGGCCCTGAACACTGAAGCTTTCTTT. This gives the protein CASISQGALNTEAFF.